The entry below describes one TCR beta chain. Its target is not known. With 0 bases clipped from V and 2 bases from J, the junction kept 8 bases outside the gene matches. The germline V gene has CDR1 MNHEY and CDR2 SMNVEV (reference sequence). This CDR3 is built from 17 residues. The assay was immunoSEQ multiplex PCR, and TCRdb's table has in-frame clones only and misses some. The sample contains 200,000 or so clones, roughly 85% of which appear only once. The source of the sample is a study of cytomegalovirus exposure and HLA in healthy donors. Study-wide context: The roughly 120 validation repertoires, a later analysis reported, used the same platform as the approximately 650 first-cohort repertoires. General observations from the study: Rarity characterized most TCR sequences, yet some public TCRs appeared in many donors.

Material: PBMCs. V and J are TRBV27 and TRBJ2-5, with 8 bases identical to TRBD2. This receptor was obtained from a young woman in good health and CMV-seronegative. The DNA for the CDR3 is TGTGCCAGCAGTTTATCGGTGGCGGGGGGCCGTCAAGAGACCCAGTACTTC. It yields the protein CASSLSVAGGRQETQYF.